This T cell receptor beta chain emerged from a study of molecular identifiers for immune sequencing clone quantification. Whole-study context: Replicate RNA from around 20,000 or 100,000 naive CD8 T cells formed five aliquots; four were sequenced.

A CD8+CD4-CCR7+CD45RA+ phenotype served as the sorting definition for naive CD8 T cells. This CDR3 spans 15 amino acids. Trimming cost V 4 bases and J 3 bases; bases outside gene matches: 4. Germline lookup yields CDR1 KGHDR and CDR2 SFDVKD. TCR libraries were built in bulk with a published protocol and specific TCR primers. TCRdb used MiXCR to reprocess the PCR reads, holding one entry per CDR3 protein. This sample has under 350,000 distinct CDR3 sequences; 24% occur once, and the top ten carry roughly 0.7%. The study, taken as a whole, reports: Clones above 20 RNA copies contained over 97% of effector molecules but under 1% of naive ones.

This clonotype occurred a few times. Its antigen is not known. The TCR was taken from a human donor in good health. Some libraries in this study had Jurkat cell RNA spiked in. Sequencing was performed on naive CD8+ T cells from blood, with Jurkat cell RNA spiked in. Specified subset: FACS-sorted CD8+CD4-CCR7+CD45RA+ naive T cells. The J gene is TRBJ2-1, the V gene TRBV24-1; the match to TRBD1 covers 8 bases. The CDR3 here is CATSEGQGDYNEQFF. The CDR3 DNA follows: TGTGCCACCAGTGAAGGACAGGGCGACTACAATGAGCAGTTCTTC.